What follows are 6 T cell receptor beta chains derived from one specimen sequenced in a study of blood T cell repertoires in COVID-19. Clones were read by immunoSEQ multiplex PCR, and TCRdb kept only the in-frame ones, dropping some. Among approximately 140,000 clones, 84% were seen once, and the ten largest hold 2% to 2.5%. Sequencing was done on a sample of PBMCs or T cells enriched from blood (not recorded which). Every receptor here comes from a man between 35 and 55 years old with acute COVID-19.

The V call is TRBV5-1, the J call TRBJ2-1; weak D call: TRBD2 (5 bases). This CDR3 is built from 15 residues. Germline assignment: CDR1 SGHRS and CDR2 YFSETQ. The ends were cut back, 0 bases at V and 3 bases at J, with 10 bases in the middle. The CDR3 loop reads CASSLEGEGYNEQFF. For the CDR3, the DNA is TGCGCCAGCAGCTTGGAGGGAGAGGGCTACAATGAGCAGTTCTTC. Full variable domain (outside the CDR3, taken from reference TRBV5-1 and TRBJ2-1): KAGVTQTPRYLIKTRGQQVTLSCSPISGHRSVSWYQQTPGQGLQFLFEYFSETQRNKGNFPGRFSGRQFSNSRSEMNVSTLELGDSALYLCASSLEGEGYNEQFFGPGTRLTVL.

This clone was observed once. The gene calls are TRBV9 and TRBJ2-3, with unresolved D. The CDR3 is made up of 15 amino acids. Germline V gene lookup returns CDR1 SGDLS and CDR2 YYNGEE. Trimming removed 3 bases at V and 2 bases at J, with 13 bases between. The DNA for the CDR3 is TGTGCCAGCAGCGCCGCCGGGTCTTTCACAGATACGCAGTATTTT. Amino acid sequence: CASSAAGSFTDTQYF. The variable domain in full, with the rest retrieved from reference TRBV9 and TRBJ2-3, is DSGVTQTPKHLITATGQRVTLRCSPRSGDLSVYWYQQSLDQGLQFLIQYYNGEERAKGNILERFSAQQFPDLHSELNLSSLELGDSALYFCASSAAGSFTDTQYFGPGTRLTVL.

The chain is built from TRBV3-1 (or the pseudogene TRBV3-2) and TRBJ1-1, with a weak D call TRBD1 (6 bases). V was cut by 2 bases and J by 6 bases, with 16 bases left in between. The germline V gene has CDR1 LGHDT and CDR2 YNNKEL (reference sequence). The CDR3 covers 15 residues. The CDR3 is CASSQSIGDTSEAFF. For the CDR3, the DNA is TGTGCCAGCAGCCAATCTATCGGGGACACTTCTGAAGCTTTCTTT.

CDR3 residues: CASSPGAGVTEAFF. The CDR3, as DNA: TGTGCCAGCAGCCCAGGGGCAGGGGTCACTGAAGCTTTCTTT. The chain links TRBV7-3 to TRBJ1-1; possible D gene TRBD1, 6 bases. The CDR3 runs to 14 residues. CDR1 is SGHTA, CDR2 FQGTGA, per germline. The V end was cut by 5 bases, the J end by 4 bases, with 14 bases between.

V gene TRBV5-1 combines with J gene TRBJ2-2; the match to TRBD1 covers 9 bases. This CDR3 is 16 amino acids long. Trimming cost V 0 bases and J 2 bases; bases outside gene matches: 2. The germline gives CDR1 SGHRS, CDR2 YFSETQ. The CDR3 loop is CASSLGDRVNTGELFF. CDR3 sequence (DNA): TGCGCCAGCAGCTTGGGGGACAGGGTTAACACCGGGGAGCTGTTTTTT.

This clone has a handful of counts. V usage is TRBV15 and J usage is TRBJ2-1; TRBD2 aligns across 8 bases. The CDR3 consists of 13 residues. Germline V gene sequence: CDR1 LNHNV, CDR2 YYDKDF (reference sequence). The V segment lost 8 bases and the J segment 2 bases; nucleotides outside the gene matches: 2. CDR3 DNA: TGTGCCACCGGGGGACTAGCCTACAATGAGCAGTTCTTC. This encodes CATGGLAYNEQFF.